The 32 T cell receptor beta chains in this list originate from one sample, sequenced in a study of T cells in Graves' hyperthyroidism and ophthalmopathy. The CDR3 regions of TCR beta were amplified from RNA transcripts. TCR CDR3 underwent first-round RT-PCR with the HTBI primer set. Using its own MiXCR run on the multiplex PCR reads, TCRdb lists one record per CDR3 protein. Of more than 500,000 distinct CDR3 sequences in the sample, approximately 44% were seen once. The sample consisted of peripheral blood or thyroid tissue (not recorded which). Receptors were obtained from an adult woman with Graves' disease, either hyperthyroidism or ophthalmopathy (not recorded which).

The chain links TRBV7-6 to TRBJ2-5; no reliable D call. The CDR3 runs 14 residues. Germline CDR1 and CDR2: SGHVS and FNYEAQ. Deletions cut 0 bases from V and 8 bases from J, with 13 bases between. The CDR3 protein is CASSLAMTKRTQYF. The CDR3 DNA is TGTGCCAGCAGCTTAGCCATGACCAAGAGAACCCAGTACTTC.

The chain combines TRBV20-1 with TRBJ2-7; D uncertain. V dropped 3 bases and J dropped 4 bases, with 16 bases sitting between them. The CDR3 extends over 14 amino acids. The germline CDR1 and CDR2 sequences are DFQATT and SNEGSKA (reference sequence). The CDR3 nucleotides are TGCAGTGCTAGCCCCTGGGTAGGCTCGTACGAGCAGTACTTC. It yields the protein CSASPWVGSYEQYF.

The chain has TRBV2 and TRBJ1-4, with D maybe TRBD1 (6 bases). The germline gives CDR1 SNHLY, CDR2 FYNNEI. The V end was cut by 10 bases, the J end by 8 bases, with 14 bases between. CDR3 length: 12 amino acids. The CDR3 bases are TGTGCCACGGGGGGTACAGGGGAAAAACTGTTTTTT. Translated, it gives CATGGTGEKLFF.

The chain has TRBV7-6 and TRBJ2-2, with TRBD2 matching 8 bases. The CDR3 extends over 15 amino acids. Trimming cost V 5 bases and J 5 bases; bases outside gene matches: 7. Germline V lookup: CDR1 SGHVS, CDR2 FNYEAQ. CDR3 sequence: CASSGTSGGTGELFF. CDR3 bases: TGTGCCAGCAGCGGTACTAGCGGTGGGACCGGGGAGCTGTTTTTT.

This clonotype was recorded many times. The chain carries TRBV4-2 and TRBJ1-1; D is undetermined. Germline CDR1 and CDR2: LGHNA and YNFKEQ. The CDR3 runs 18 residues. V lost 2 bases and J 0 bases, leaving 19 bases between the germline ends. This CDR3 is CASSQPSRLGDMNTEAFF. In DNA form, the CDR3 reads TGTGCCAGCAGCCAACCGTCGAGGCTAGGAGACATGAACACTGAAGCTTTCTTT.

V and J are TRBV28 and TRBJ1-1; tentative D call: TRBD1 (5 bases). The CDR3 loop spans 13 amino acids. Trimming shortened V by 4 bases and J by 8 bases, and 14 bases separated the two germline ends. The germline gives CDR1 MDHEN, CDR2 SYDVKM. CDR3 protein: CASSWGRTVEAFF. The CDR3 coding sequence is TGTGCCAGCAGTTGGGGACGGACTGTAGAAGCTTTCTTT. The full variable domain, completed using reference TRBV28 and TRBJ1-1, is DVKVTQSSRYLVKRTGEKVFLECVQDMDHENMFWYRQDPGLGLRLIYFSYDVKMKEKGDIPEGYSVSREKKERFSLILESASTNQTSMYLCASSWGRTVEAFFGQGTRLTVV.

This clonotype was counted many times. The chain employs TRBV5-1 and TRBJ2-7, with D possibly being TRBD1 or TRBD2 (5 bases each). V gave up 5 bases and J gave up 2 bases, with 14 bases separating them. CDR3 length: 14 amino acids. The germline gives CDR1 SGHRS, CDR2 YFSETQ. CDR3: CASSNGAQTYEQYF. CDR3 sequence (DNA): TGCGCCAGCAGTAACGGGGCCCAGACCTACGAGCAGTACTTC.

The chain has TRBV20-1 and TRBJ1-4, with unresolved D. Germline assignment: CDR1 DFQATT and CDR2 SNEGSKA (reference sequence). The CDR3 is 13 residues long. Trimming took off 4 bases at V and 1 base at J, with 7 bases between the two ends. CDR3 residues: CSAKGGTNEKLFF. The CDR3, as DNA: TGCAGTGCTAAAGGCGGAACTAATGAAAAACTGTTTTTT.

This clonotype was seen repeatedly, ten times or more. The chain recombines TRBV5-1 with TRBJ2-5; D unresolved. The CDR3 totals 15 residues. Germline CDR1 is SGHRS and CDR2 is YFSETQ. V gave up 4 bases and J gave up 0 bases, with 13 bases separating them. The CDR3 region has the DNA TGCGCCAGCAGCCTAAGCCTCCTCTACCAAGAGACCCAGTACTTC. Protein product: CASSLSLLYQETQYF.

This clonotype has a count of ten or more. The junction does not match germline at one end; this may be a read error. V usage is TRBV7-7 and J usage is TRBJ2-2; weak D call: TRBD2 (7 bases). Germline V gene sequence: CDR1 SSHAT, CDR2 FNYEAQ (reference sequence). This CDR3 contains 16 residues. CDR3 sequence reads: CASSLGRGGATGELFF. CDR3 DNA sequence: TGTGCTAGCAGCTTAGGTCGCGGGGGCGCCACCGGGGAGCTGTTTTTT.

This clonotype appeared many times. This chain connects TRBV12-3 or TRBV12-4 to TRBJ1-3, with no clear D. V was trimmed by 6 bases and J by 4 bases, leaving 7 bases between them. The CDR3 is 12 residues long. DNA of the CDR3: TGTGCCAGCAGCTTATCGGGAAACACCATATATTTT. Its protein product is CASSLSGNTIYF.

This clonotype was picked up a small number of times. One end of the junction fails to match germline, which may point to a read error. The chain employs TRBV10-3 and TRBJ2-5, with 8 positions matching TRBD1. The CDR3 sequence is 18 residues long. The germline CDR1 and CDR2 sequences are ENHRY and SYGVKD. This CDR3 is CAMETAPRTGRKQEAQYF. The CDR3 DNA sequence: TGTGCCATGGAGACCGCACCGAGGACAGGGAGGAAACAAGAGGCCCAGTACTTC.

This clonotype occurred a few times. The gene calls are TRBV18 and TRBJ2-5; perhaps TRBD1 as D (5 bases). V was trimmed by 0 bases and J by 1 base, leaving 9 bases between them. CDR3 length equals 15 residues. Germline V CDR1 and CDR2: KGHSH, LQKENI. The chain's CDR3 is CASSPPSRGQETQYF. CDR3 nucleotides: TGTGCCAGCTCACCACCTTCAAGGGGCCAAGAGACCCAGTACTTC. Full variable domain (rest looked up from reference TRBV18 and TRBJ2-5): NAGVMQNPRHLVRRRGQEARLRCSPMKGHSHVYWYRQLPEEGLKFMVYLQKENIIDESGMPKERFSAEFPKEGPSILRIQQVVRGDSAAYFCASSPPSRGQETQYFGPGTRLLVL.

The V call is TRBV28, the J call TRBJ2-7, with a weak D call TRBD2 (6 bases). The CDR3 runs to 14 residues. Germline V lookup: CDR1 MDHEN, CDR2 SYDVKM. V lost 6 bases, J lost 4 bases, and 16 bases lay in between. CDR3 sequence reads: CASSPRTAGYEQYF. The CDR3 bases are TGTGCCAGCAGCCCCAGAACTGCGGGGTACGAGCAGTACTTC.

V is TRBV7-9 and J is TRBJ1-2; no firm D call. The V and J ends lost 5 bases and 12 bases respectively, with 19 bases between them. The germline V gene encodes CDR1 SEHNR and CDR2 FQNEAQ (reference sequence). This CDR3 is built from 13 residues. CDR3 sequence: CASSPPSSPGNTF. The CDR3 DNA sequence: TGTGCCAGCAGCCCCCCGTCTAGCCCTGGAAACACCTTC.

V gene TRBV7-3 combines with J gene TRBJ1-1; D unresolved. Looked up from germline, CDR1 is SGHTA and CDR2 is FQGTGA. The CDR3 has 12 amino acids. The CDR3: CAQRLMNTEAFF. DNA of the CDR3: TGTGCACAGCGACTTATGAACACTGAAGCTTTCTTT.

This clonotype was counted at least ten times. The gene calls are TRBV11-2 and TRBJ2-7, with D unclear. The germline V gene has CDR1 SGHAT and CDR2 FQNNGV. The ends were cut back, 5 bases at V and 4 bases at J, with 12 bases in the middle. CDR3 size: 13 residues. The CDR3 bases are TGTGCCAGCAGCCCGGCCCCAGGTTACGAGCAGTACTTC. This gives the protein CASSPAPGYEQYF.

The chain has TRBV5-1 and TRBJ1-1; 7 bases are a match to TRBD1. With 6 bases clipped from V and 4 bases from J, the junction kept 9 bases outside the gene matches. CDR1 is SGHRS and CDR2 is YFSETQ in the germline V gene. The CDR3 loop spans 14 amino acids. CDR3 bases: TGCGCCAGCAAGAAGAACAGGGGAGGCACTGAAGCTTTCTTT. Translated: CASKKNRGGTEAFF.

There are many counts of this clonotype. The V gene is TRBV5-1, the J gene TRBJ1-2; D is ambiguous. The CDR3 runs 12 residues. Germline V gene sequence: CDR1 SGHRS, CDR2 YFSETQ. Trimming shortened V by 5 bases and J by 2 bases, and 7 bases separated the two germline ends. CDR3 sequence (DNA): TGCGCCAGCAGGAGGGAAAACTATGGCTACACCTTC. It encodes CASRRENYGYTF.

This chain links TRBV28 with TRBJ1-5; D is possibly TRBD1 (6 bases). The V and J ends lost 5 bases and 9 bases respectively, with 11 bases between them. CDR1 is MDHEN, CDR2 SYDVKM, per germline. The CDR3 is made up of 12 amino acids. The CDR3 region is CASSLRGGPQHF. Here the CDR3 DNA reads TGTGCCAGCAGTCTGCGAGGGGGGCCCCAGCATTTT.

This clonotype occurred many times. The chain's CDR3 is CSARHTDTQYF. Here the CDR3 DNA reads TGCAGTGCTAGGCATACAGATACGCAGTATTTT. J is TRBJ2-3 and V is TRBV20-1; the D is unclear. The CDR3 extends over 11 amino acids. V lost 3 bases and J 3 bases, leaving 4 bases between the germline ends. CDR1 and CDR2 from the germline V gene are DFQATT and SNEGSKA (reference sequence).

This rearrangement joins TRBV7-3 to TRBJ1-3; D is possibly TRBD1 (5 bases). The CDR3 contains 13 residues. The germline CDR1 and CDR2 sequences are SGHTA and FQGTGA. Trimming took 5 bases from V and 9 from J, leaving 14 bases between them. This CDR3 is CASSVSGTSTIYF. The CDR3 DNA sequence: TGTGCCAGCAGCGTCTCAGGGACCTCCACCATATATTTT. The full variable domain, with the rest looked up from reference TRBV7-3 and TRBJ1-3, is GAGVSQTPSNKVTEKGKYVELRCDPISGHTALYWYRQSLGQGPEFLIYFQGTGAADDSGLPNDRFFAVRPEGSVSTLKIQRTERGDSAVYLCASSVSGTSTIYFGEGSWLTVV.

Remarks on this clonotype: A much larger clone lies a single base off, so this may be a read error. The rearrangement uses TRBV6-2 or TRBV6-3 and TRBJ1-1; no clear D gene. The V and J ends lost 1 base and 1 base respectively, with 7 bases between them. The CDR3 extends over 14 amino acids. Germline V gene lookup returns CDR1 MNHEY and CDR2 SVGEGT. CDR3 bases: TGTGCCAGCAGTTACTACCCTCAGAACACTGAAGCTTTCTTT. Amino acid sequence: CASSYYPQNTEAFF.

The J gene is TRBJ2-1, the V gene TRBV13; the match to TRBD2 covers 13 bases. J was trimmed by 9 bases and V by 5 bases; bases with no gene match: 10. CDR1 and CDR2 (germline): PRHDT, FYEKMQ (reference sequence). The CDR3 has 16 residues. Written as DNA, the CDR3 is TGTGCCAGCAGCGCCGGGACTAGCGGGGAGAGTAGTGAGCAGTTCTTC. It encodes CASSAGTSGESSEQFF.

The CDR3 loop reads CASMKDGGYTF. DNA of the CDR3: TGTGCCAGTATGAAGGATGGTGGCTACACCTTC. V gene TRBV19 combines with J gene TRBJ1-2; no firm D call. The CDR3 spans 11 residues. The germline V gene encodes CDR1 LNHDA and CDR2 SQIVND (reference sequence). Trimming left V 7 bases short and J 7 bases short, with 10 bases between. Using reference TRBV19 and TRBJ1-2 for the parts outside the CDR3, the full variable domain is DGGITQSPKYLFRKEGQNVTLSCEQNLNHDAMYWYRQDPGQGLRLIYYSQIVNDFQKGDIAEGYSVSREKKESFPLTVTSAQKNPTAFYLCASMKDGGYTFGSGTRLTVV.

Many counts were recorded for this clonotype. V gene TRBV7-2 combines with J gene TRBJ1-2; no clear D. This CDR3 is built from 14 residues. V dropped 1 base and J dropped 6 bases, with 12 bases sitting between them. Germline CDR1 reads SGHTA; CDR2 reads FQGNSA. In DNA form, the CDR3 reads TGTGCCAGCAGCTTAGGTATCTGGGGTGATGGCTACACCTTC. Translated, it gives CASSLGIWGDGYTF.

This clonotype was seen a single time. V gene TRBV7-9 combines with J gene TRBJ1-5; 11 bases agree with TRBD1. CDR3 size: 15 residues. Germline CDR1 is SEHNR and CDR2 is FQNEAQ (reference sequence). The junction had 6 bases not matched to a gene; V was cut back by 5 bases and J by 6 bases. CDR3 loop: CASSAGTGGPQPQHF. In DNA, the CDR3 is TGTGCCAGCAGCGCCGGGACAGGGGGTCCTCAGCCCCAGCATTTT.

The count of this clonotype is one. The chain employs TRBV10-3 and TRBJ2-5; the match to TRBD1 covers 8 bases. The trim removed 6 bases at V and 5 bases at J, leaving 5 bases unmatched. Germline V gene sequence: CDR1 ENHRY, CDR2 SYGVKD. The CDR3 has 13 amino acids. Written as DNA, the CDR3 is TGTGCCATCAGGACAGGGGTCGAGGAGACCCAGTACTTC. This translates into CAIRTGVEETQYF.

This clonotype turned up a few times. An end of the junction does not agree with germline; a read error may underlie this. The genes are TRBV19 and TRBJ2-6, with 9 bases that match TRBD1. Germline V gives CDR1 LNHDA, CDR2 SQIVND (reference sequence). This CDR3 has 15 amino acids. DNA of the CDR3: TGTGCCAGTACCCCGGGAGAGTATACCGGGACAGGGCTCTCTTTC. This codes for CASTPGEYTGTGLSF.

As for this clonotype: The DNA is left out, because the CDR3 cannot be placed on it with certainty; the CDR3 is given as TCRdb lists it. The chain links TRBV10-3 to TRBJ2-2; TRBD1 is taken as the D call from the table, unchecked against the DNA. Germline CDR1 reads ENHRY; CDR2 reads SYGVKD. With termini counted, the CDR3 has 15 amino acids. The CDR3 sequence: CAISFGQGITGELSW.

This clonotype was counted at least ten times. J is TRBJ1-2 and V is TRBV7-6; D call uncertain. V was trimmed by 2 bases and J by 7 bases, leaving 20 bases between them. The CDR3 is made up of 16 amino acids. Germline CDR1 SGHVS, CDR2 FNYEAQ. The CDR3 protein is CASSLIPTAPIRGYTF. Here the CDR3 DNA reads TGTGCCAGCAGCTTAATCCCAACAGCCCCGATTCGTGGCTACACCTTC.

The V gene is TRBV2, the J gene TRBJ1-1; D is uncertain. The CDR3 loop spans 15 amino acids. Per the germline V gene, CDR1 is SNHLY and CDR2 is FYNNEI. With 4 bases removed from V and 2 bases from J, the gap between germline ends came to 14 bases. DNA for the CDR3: TGTGCCAGCAGTGGGTACAGTACGGGAAACACTGAAGCTTTCTTT. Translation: CASSGYSTGNTEAFF.